The clone carrying this TCR beta chain showed up many times. Noted time point: newly diagnosed GD, antithyroid drugs for less than 3 months. TCR sequences were obtained from RNA taken from PBMCs. TCR beta libraries were built with iRepertoire HTBI primers and Arm-PCR of CDR3 regions. TCRdb itself ran the multiplex PCR reads through MiXCR, one entry per CDR3 protein. Of about 210,000 distinct CDR3 sequences listed, around 19% are singletons. These data belong to a study of regulatory T cells in long-lasting Graves disease. The CDR3 totals 13 residues. Germline CDR1 SGHKS, CDR2 YYEKEE (reference sequence). V was trimmed by 3 bases and J by 6 bases, leaving 12 bases between them. These data were likewise used in another study, on T cells in Graves' hyperthyroidism and ophthalmopathy.

The sample was peripheral blood mononuclear cells (PBMCs), taken at new diagnosis, from a patient treated with antithyroid drugs. This clonotype was obtained from a woman between 25 and 40 years old with Graves disease. V and J are TRBV5-5 and TRBJ1-2; D is possibly TRBD1 (6 bases). Here the CDR3 DNA reads TGTGCCAGCAGCTCCACAGGGAGCCATGGCTACACCTTC. The encoded protein is CASSSTGSHGYTF.